This T cell receptor (beta chain) was captured by sequencing in a study of T cells in Graves' hyperthyroidism and ophthalmopathy (dated by TCRdb to between 2017 and 2020). Looking at the study overall: Peripheral blood was collected at initial diagnosis, before any treatment. According to the paper, TCR Vbeta CDR3 sequencing was carried out on about 140 peripheral blood samples, which came from fewer than 50 ophthalmopathy, around 74 hyperthyroidism and approximately 17 progressor patients. A discovery cohort of roughly 96 patients, 43 with Graves' ophthalmopathy and approximately 57 with stable Graves' hyperthyroidism, was used to find distinguishing TCR V-J signatures. Whether ophthalmopathy could be predicted prospectively was tested in an independent validation cohort made up of 18 hyperthyroidism patients plus 17 patients who later progressed to ophthalmopathy. Thyroid tissue and blood T-cell repertoires from about six Graves' hyperthyroidism patients were also compared in the study. After blood sampling, hyperthyroidism patients were treated with methimazole at a starting dose of 30 mg daily, and ophthalmopathy patients were treated with high-dose intravenous methylprednisolone. For training and testing, the 100 or so patients in the discovery cohort were randomly divided in a 7:3 ratio. The paper's findings and limits, for the study overall: No statistical method was used to set the sample size in advance, and investigators knew the group allocation. A 13 V-J signature model separated ophthalmopathy from stable hyperthyroidism, with about 88% sensitivity and about 81% specificity in cross-validation and 80%/75% in testing. In validation, the model predicted progression to ophthalmopathy a median of roughly 6.1 months before onset, with approximately 68% sensitivity and nearly 75% specificity. Most expanded thyroid clonotypes (frequency above 0.001) were also detected in blood, suggesting blood repertoires may reflect thyroid immune responses.

This clonotype occurred many times. No cognate antigen has been identified for it. No base quality information exists; no much larger clone differs at one position. Graves' hyperthyroidism was defined as stable when no progression to ophthalmopathy occurred over 18 months of follow-up. The hyperthyroidism patients were between 18 and 65 years old and newly diagnosed, with a disease duration of less than 2 months. Any patient with an uncontrolled infection, another autoimmune disease, pregnancy or lactation was excluded. Diagnoses were established on the basis of clinical symptoms, serum thyroxine and TRAb, thyroid ultrasound, and orbital computed tomography. PBMCs were separated from under 11 ml of fresh peripheral blood using Ficoll-Paque density gradient centrifugation. Total RNA was extracted with Trizol reagent, and quality was checked on an Agilent 2100 Bioanalyzer. TCR beta CDR3 regions were amplified from RNA transcripts. A first-round RT-PCR of the TCR CDR3 used the HTBI primer set with the Qiagen OneStep RT-PCR kit. A second multiplex PCR round built the libraries, followed by size selection and purification. Paired-end sequencing of the libraries was performed with 100 bp reads on an Illumina HiSeq2000. As for the original processing: SOAPnuke was used to process the raw data, throwing out any read that contained adapters or uncalled bases, had a mean Phred below 15, or lacked an exact constant-primer or identifier match. COPE v1.2.5 was used to merge high-quality paired reads, and clonotypes were defined as unique nucleotide sequences. Clonotypes were aligned to IMGT TRBV, TRBD and TRBJ reference segments using MiTCR v1.1. Only V-J combinations with frequency above 0.0001, covering approximately 99% of repertoires, were analysed. The TCS score was defined as F50 (clonal expansion) divided by E x V (chaos), with BLOSUM62-based TCRdist calculated between CDR3 peptides within each V-J. Welch's t-statistics and random forest reduced around 520 V-J features to 13, which were used in a naive Bayes classifier (R e1071). TCRdb passed the public sequencing reads through fastp at Q25 and MiXCR, retaining productive beta sequences. Records with the same CDR3 protein are collapsed into one entry carrying the most frequent genes and DNA. Here the V and J calls rest on TCRdb's processing, not on the authors' analysis. The table for this sample lists about 720,000 distinct CDR3 sequences; 15% to 20% of them were counted only once. The top ten clones comprise around 7.7% of the sample.

The sequencing input was blood. The receptor was isolated from a man younger than 30 with Graves' hyperthyroidism.

DNA sequence: TGTGCCAGCCGGCCCGGACTAGCGGGAAAGCCCGGTGTTATAGATACGCAGTATTTT. The encoded protein is CASRPGLAGKPGVIDTQYF. Here the chain combines TRBV12-3 or TRBV12-4 and TRBJ2-3, with TRBD2 matching 12 junction bases. The junction shows trimming of 8 bases on V and 5 bases on J, and the gene matches do not reach 20 bases of it. The CDR3 sequence holds 19 residues, the cysteine and phenylalanine included. Left in the record is the CDR3 DNA by itself, 57 bases read in frame from the first base.